This T cell receptor (beta chain) was captured in a study of cytomegalovirus exposure and HLA in healthy donors (dated by TCRdb to 2016 to 2017). Broadly, across the study: An earlier analysis of about 530 of the donors reported about 280 Gb of sequence data and 117 million unique TCR beta sequences obtained from approximately 180 million T cells. On average, about 240,000 unique TCR beta nucleotide sequences were sequenced per donor among several hundred genotyped donors of the cohort, with about 19% of those sequences being non-productive. All discovery cohort repertoires had been generated using a single sequencing platform. A separate validation cohort of 100 to 150 different subjects was used in addition to the 666-subject first cohort. Both class I and class II loci were covered by HLA typing, at four-digit resolution. The study used immunosequencing to profile the T cell repertoires of approximately 630 subjects and linked those repertoires to cytomegalovirus serostatus. The number of typed donors differed by locus: about 620-640 for A, B, C, DRB1 and DQB1; 500 to 550 for DQA1; around 610 for DPA1; and 400 to 480 for DPB1. The study was designed to test whether signatures of past pathogen exposure could be identified by cataloging public T cell receptors. Of the approximately 400 genotyped donors, roughly 76% were placed in the genetic ancestry cluster associated with self-reported Caucasian donors. The later analysis used no new phenotypic data to find candidate immune exposures, relying instead on TCR beta sequences and their occurrence across donors. To predict cytomegalovirus infection status, the study combined high-throughput TCR immunosequencing, statistical association of individual TCRs with disease status, and machine learning. A later analysis re-examined previously published TCR beta repertoires from roughly 720 donors and added high-resolution HLA genotyping to investigate patterns of TCR occurrence. Because of strong linkage in the cohort, four to six DR-DQ haplotypes were treated as single units for association and clustering. Genome-wide SNP genotypes for about 65% of the roughly 670 donors were used in a later genetic analysis, which treated that subset as a discovery cohort. Donor age, sex, ethnicity and CMV serostatus were compiled alongside the repertoire data. Approximately 310 gigabases of sequencing data and 78 million or so unique TCR sequences were included in an early release covering about 620 HLA-typed donors. An earlier analysis of several hundred of the donors applied high-throughput TCR beta sequencing to assess whether each TCR beta V gene segment acted as functional or pseudogenic.

The cohort was made up of under 800 healthy bone marrow donors. At the time of sampling, every cohort member was nominally healthy, though immune exposures that went unrecorded were likely present. The donor was CMV seropositive and was included in the group of about 290 seropositive cohort members. A peripheral blood sample was collected from each donor, and TCR beta sequencing was performed on peripheral blood mononuclear cells. Genomic DNA extraction from the blood cell samples was performed with the Qiagen DNeasy Blood Extraction Kit. Results and caveats for the whole study, not just this receptor: In an earlier analysis of around 600 of the donors, most TCR beta V segments were observed in productive rearrangements about 87% or about 30% of the time, broadly matching IMGT annotations. A later analysis found that TCR association rates varied across HLA loci, with DRB1 alleles showing the most associated TCRs and HLA-C alleles the fewest. Strong co-occurrence of HLA alleles, especially DR and DQ, made assigning TCR associations to individual alleles difficult. For the cohort, immune exposure information was limited to CMV serostatus. In a later analysis, HLA-associated TCR beta chains were found to be more clonally expanded and to have lower generation probabilities than equally common non-associated chains. HLA typing was unavailable for some donors at each locus, so association tests used only the typed subset. According to a later analysis, parvovirus B19, influenza, CMV and Epstein-Barr virus appeared linked to several top co-occurrence clusters. Roughly 15 rarely observed V segments, including chromosome 9 orphons, were excluded from the earlier analysis of approximately 600 of the donors because counts were too low. Three of the identified cytomegalovirus-associated TCR beta chains were confirmed in vitro to be specific for cytomegalovirus antigens. According to the authors, the approach could potentially be generalized to other disease states and immunological phenotypes. In a later analysis, over 15,000 TCR beta sequences were associated with specific HLA alleles at a false discovery rate of 0.05. This cohort had only TCR beta chains sequenced, and the lack of alpha or paired-chain data limited which features could be detected. A further reported finding was that TCR beta sequences accurately predicted the HLA-A and HLA-B alleles for most subjects in the first cohort. Correlated functional status among segregating V segments might be attributable to linkage disequilibrium, but an unknown experimental factor could not be ruled out. Presence/absence analyses assumed roughly uniform sequencing depth across donors, an assumption that may not hold. An association between a missense DCLRE1C variant and V-gene and J-gene trimming of TCR beta chains was found in a later genetic analysis and replicated in an independent cohort. The study gave a list of some 150 TCR beta chains associated with cytomegalovirus. While some public TCRs were present in many individuals, most TCR sequences turned up only very rarely across donors. The 87-base-pair reads could not distinguish some IMGT-functional V segments, including TRBV6-2 and TRBV6-3, so those segments were excluded. Compared with the roughly 670-donor mean, donors in an Asian-associated ancestry cluster had fewer N-insertions in productive TCRs, according to a later genetic analysis. The classifier was reported to diagnose cytomegalovirus status with high specificity and sensitivity in both the original cohort and the validation cohort. A cluster of highly shared sequence variants was judged likely to represent a technical artifact of the sequencing pipeline. According to a later analysis, most CMV-associated TCR beta chains appeared to be HLA-restricted, and the HLA associations seemed to be driven largely by CMV exposure.

Notes on this clone: This receptor's antigen is unknown. Per-nucleotide qualities are absent, and no much larger clonotype sits a single base away.

Library creation used the immunoSEQ multiplex PCR assay. For the multiplex PCR, a mixture combining 60 forward primers for TCR Vbeta segments and 13 reverse primers for TCR Jbeta segments was used. The CDR3 region of rearranged TCR beta genes was amplified from genomic DNA with a multiplex PCR assay. The amplified TCR beta libraries were sequenced on the Illumina HiSeq System as 87-base-pair reads. The paper's data handling went like this. Across the 700 or so repertoires, a later analysis counted tens of millions of unique TCR beta chains, roughly 11 million of which were shared by at least two donors. Raw reads were error-corrected and collapsed into unique sequences by a nearest-neighbor algorithm in which closely related sequences were merged to remove PCR and sequencing errors. CDR3 sequences were aligned to IMGT reference sequences to assign V, D and J gene segments. For a sequence to be retained, at least a six-nucleotide match to both a V gene segment and a J gene segment was required. Rearrangements were classified as productive when the CDR3 lacked stop codons and remained in frame with V and J, and all other rearrangements were classified as non-productive. CDR3 was defined according to IMGT convention as the region running from the second conserved V-encoded cysteine to the conserved J-encoded phenylalanine. Sequences without an unambiguous match to a single V gene segment were excluded from the earlier analysis of 450 to 750 of the donors. An earlier analysis of 587 of the donors called V segments functional above 56.7% productive rearrangements and segregating when the between-donor standard deviation exceeded 5%. A statistical classification framework was developed to diagnose cytomegalovirus status using the catalog of TCR beta chain sequences. In a later analysis, TCR nucleotide sequences were compared against IMGT/GENE-DB human TR gene sequences so that V and J genes could be assigned. The TCRdist pipeline was used in a later analysis to assign CDR3 sequences and most-parsimonious VDJ recombination scenarios. In a later analysis, every TCR beta chain was defined by the combination of its CDR3 amino acid sequence and its V-gene family, and reads without a unique V-gene family were dropped. To address suspected cross-contamination and a sequencing artifact, a later analysis removed a few hundred highly shared, low-generation-probability nucleotide sequences. In a later analysis, a clonal expansion index was calculated for each public chain from normalized within-repertoire ranks of inferred template counts. A later analysis computed generation probabilities with a VDJ recombination model fitted to out-of-frame rearrangements, and checked the results against IGoR. In a later analysis, hypergeometric tests were used to score TCR-TCR, TCR-HLA and TCR-CMV co-occurrence, with a repertoire-size bias correction applied to TCR pairs. To estimate false discovery rates, a later analysis permuted the HLA or CMV assignments 20 times. In a later analysis, co-occurring TCRs were grouped with DBSCAN, and TCRdist sequence similarity was added when clustering was performed within HLA-allele-positive subsets. Repertoires with fewer than 30,000 or more than 120,000 public chains, plus five repertoires with anomalous nucleotide sharing, were excluded from co-occurrence clustering. Held by TCRdb, this immuneACCESS table contains in-frame sequences only and omits some clones. Under half of the omission traces to an unresolved V gene where checked; the cause of the rest is unknown. V and J calls and clone size are copied from that table; D and trimming were computed from the DNA. The sample records about 190,000 clones, roughly 76% of which are singletons. The ten largest clones add up to less than 7% of the sample.

Sequences LGHNA (CDR1) and YSLEER (CDR2) are obtained from the germline V gene. The CDR3 spans 14 residues, from the cysteine through the phenylalanine. Only the CDR3 portion is preserved as DNA: 42 bases, with reading frame beginning at the first base. From V the trimming removes 4 bases and from J it removes 6 bases, while the gene matches leave 6 bases of the junction unaccounted for. The sequenced material came from PBMCs. The V and J genes are TRBV4-3 and TRBJ2-3, with TRBD2 identical over 8 junction bases. The sequence derives from a man in his forties or fifties in good health and CMV-seropositive. The bases are TGCGCCAGCAGCCCCGGGACTAGTCGCGATACGCAGTATTTT. It encodes CASSPGTSRDTQYF.